This T cell receptor (beta chain) is drawn from a study of blood T cell repertoires in COVID-19. Clinical history as reported by participants underpinned cohort assignment. Resolution of symptoms, clearance, or two negative PCRs was present in recovered Cohort 3 donors. CDR1 is LNHDA and CDR2 is SQIVND in the germline V gene (reference sequence). V was clipped by 1 base and J by 2 bases; unmatched bases: 7. The CDR3 is made up of 16 amino acids. Per the original methods: Amplification of reference gene primers was used by the study to estimate nucleated cell counts. Clones were sequenced by immunoSEQ multiplex PCR, and TCRdb holds only the in-frame ones, with some missing. The V and J calls and clone size are taken from that table; D and trimming were inferred from the DNA. This sample has 50,000 to 80,000 clones, with roughly 91% found just once.

The sequenced sample was PBMCs or T cells enriched from blood (not recorded which). This sequence joins TRBV19 and TRBJ1-1, with TRBD1 matching over 7 bases. This sequence originates from a woman in her 40s who had recovered from COVID-19. The CDR3, as DNA: TGTGCCAGTAGTATAGGTTATCGGGACAGTAACACTGAAGCTTTCTTT. This gives the protein CASSIGYRDSNTEAFF.